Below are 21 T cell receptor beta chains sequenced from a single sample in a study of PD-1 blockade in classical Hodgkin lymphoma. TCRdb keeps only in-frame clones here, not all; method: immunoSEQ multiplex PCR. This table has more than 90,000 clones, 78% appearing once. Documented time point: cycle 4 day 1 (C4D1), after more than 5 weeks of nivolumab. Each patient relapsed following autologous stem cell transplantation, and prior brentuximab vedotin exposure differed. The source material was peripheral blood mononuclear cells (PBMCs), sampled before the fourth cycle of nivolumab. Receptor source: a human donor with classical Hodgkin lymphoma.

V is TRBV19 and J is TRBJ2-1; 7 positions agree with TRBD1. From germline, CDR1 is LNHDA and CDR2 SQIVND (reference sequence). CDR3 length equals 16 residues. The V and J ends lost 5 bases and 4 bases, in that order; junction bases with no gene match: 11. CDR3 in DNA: TGTGCCAGTAGTCCAACAATGACGACAGGGTACAATGAGCAGTTCTTC. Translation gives CASSPTMTTGYNEQFF.

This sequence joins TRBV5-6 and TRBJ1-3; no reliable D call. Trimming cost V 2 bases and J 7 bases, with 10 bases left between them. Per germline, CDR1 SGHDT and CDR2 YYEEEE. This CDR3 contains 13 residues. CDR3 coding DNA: TGTGCCAGCAGCTTTAAGTCCGGGAACACCATATATTTT. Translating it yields CASSFKSGNTIYF.

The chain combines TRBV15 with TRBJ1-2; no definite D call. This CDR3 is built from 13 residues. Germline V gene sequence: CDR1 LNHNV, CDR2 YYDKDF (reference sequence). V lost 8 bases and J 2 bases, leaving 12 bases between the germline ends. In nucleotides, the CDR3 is TGTGCCACCCGGCCCCGATGGAACTATGGCTACACCTTC. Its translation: CATRPRWNYGYTF.

The DNA of the CDR3 is TGTGCCAGTAGTAGGCGGGGTACTAGCACAGATACGCAGTATTTT. Translating it yields CASSRRGTSTDTQYF. J is TRBJ2-3 and V is TRBV19; maybe TRBD2 (6 bases). The CDR3 totals 15 residues. Germline V lookup: CDR1 LNHDA, CDR2 SQIVND (reference sequence). Trimming stripped 4 bases from V and 0 bases from J, with 11 bases between.

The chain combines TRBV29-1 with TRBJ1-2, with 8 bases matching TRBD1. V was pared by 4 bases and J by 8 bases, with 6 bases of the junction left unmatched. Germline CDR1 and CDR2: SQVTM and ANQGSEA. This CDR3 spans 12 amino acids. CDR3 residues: CSVVSGGYGYTF. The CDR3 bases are TGCAGCGTTGTGTCAGGGGGCTACGGCTACACCTTC.

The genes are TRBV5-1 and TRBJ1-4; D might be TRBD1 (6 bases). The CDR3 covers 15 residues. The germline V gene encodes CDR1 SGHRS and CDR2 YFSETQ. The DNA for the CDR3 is TGCGCTTCTCGTCGCAGGGGCGCGCCTAATGAAAAACTGTTTTTT. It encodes CASRRRGAPNEKLFF.

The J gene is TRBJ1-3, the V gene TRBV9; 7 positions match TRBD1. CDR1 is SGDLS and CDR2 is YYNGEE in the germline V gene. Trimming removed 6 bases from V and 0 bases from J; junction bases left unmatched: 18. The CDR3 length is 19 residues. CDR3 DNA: TGTGCCAGCACCCCCCTTAGCGAGACAGGGTCAAACTCTGGAAACACCATATATTTT. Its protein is CASTPLSETGSNSGNTIYF.

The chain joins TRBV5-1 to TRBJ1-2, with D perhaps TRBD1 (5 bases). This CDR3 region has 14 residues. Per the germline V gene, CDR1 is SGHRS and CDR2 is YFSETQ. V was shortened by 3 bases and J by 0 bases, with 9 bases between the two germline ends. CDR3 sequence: CASSYGATNYGYTF. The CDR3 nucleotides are TGCGCCAGCAGCTACGGGGCGACTAACTATGGCTACACCTTC.

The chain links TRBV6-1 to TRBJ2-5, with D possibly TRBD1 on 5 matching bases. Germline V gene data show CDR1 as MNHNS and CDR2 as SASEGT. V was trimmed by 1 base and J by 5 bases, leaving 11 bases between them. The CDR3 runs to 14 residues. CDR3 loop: CASSEEKGMETQYF. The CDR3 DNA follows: TGTGCCAGCAGTGAAGAAAAGGGGATGGAGACCCAGTACTTC.

The CDR3 DNA follows: TGTGCCAGCAGCCCTCGGCAGGGACCGGGGGAGGAGACCCAGTACTTC. It is translated as CASSPRQGPGEETQYF. The V gene is TRBV4-2, the J gene TRBJ2-5; maybe TRBD2 (6 bases). CDR3 length: 16 residues. Germline V gives CDR1 LGHNA, CDR2 YNFKEQ. Trimming pared 4 bases from V and 5 bases from J, leaving 20 bases between.

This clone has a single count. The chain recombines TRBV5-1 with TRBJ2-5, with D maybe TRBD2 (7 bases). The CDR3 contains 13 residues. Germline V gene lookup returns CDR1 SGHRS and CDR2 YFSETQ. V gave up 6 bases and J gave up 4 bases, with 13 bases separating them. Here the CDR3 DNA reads TGCGCCAGCACACGGGGGGCGGGAGAGACCCAGTACTTC. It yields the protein CASTRGAGETQYF.

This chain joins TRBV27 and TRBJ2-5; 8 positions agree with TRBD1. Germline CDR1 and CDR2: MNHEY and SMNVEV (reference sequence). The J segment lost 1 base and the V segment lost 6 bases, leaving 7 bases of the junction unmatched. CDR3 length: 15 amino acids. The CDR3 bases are TGTGCCAGCAGCCTAGGACAGGGCCCCCAAGAGACCCAGTACTTC. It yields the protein CASSLGQGPQETQYF.

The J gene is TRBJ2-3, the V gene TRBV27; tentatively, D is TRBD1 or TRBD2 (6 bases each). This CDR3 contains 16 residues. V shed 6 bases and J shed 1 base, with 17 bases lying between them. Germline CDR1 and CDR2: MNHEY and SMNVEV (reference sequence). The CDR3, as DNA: TGTGCCAGCAGGACCCGACGAAGGGGGGGCACAGATACGCAGTATTTT. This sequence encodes CASRTRRRGGTDTQYF.

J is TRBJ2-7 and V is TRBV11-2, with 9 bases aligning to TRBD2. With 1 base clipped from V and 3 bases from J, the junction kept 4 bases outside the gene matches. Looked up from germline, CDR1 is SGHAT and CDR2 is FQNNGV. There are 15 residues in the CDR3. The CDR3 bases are TGTGCCAGCAGCTTAGCCCAGCGGGGGGTCTACGAGCAGTACTTC. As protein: CASSLAQRGVYEQYF.

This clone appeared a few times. The chain's CDR3 is CASSWWGEKLFF. The DNA for the CDR3 is TGCGCCAGCAGCTGGTGGGGGGAAAAACTGTTTTTT. The V call is TRBV5-1, the J call TRBJ1-4; perhaps TRBD1 as D (5 bases). The germline gives CDR1 SGHRS, CDR2 YFSETQ. This CDR3 region has 12 residues. V shed 3 bases and J shed 8 bases, with 8 bases lying between them.

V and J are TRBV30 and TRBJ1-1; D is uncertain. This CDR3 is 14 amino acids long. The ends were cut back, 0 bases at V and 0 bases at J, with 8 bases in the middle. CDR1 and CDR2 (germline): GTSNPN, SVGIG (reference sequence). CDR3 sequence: CAWSVLLVNTEAFF. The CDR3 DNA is TGTGCCTGGAGTGTACTTTTGGTGAACACTGAAGCTTTCTTT. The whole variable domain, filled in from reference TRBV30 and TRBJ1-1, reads SQTIHQWPATLVQPVGSPLSLECTVEGTSNPNLYWYRQAAGRGLQLLFYSVGIGQISSEVPQNLSASRPQDRQFILSSKKLLLSDSGFYLCAWSVLLVNTEAFFGQGTRLTVV.

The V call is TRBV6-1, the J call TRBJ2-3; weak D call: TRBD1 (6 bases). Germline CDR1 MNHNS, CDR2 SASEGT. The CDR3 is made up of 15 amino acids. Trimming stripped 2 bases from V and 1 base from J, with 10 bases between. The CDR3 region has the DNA TGTGCCAGCAGTGAAACTTACAGGGGCACAGATACGCAGTATTTT. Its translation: CASSETYRGTDTQYF.

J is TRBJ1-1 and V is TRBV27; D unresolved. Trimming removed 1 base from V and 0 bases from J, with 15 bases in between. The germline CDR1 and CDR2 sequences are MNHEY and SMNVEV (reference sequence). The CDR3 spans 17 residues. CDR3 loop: CASSLWADPGVNTEAFF. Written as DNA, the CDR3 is TGTGCCAGCAGTTTATGGGCTGACCCTGGGGTGAACACTGAAGCTTTCTTT.

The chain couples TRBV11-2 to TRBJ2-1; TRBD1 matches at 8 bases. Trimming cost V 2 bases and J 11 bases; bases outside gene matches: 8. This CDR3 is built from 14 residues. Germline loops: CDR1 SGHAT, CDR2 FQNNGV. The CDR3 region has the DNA TGTGCCAGCAGCTTAAATAGACAGGGGTTAAAGCAGTTCTTC. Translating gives CASSLNRQGLKQFF.

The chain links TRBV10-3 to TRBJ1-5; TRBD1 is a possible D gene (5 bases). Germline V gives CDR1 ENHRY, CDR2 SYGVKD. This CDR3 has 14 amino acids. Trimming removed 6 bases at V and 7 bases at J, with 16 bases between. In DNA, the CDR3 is TGTGCCATCAGCTTGGGGGGGAAGGGGCAGCCCCAGCATTTT. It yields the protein CAISLGGKGQPQHF.

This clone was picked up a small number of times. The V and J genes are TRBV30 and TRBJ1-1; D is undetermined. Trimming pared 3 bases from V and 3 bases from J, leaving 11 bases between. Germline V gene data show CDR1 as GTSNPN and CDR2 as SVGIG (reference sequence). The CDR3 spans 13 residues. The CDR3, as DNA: TGTGCCTGGAGCCTAAAAATTCACACTGAAGCTTTCTTT. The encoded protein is CAWSLKIHTEAFF.